One and the same sample provided the 21 T cell receptor beta chains below, sequenced in a study of patients and donors after allogeneic stem cell transplantation. TCRdb reprocessed the RT-PCR reads via MiXCR and lists one record per CDR3 protein. The sample lists tens of thousands of distinct CDR3 sequences, approximately 25% seen once, with about 26% in the top ten. The sample consisted of blood, either unsorted or a sorted T cell fraction (not recorded which). These receptors were obtained from a human donor who was either an allogeneic HSCT recipient or a stem cell or donor lymphocyte infusion donor (not recorded which). It is not recorded whose cells these are; they may come from a transplant donor.

In its sample, this clonotype was seen a few times. The chain combines TRBV18 with TRBJ2-3, with TRBD2 identical over 7 bases. The germline gives CDR1 KGHSH, CDR2 LQKENI. V was clipped by 3 bases and J by 2 bases; unmatched bases: 5. The CDR3 is 15 amino acids. CDR3 in amino acids: CASSPSGALTDTQYF. The CDR3 bases are TGTGCCAGCTCACCCAGCGGGGCGCTCACAGATACGCAGTATTTT.

This clonotype was counted only a few times. V gene TRBV12-5 combines with J gene TRBJ2-3, with unresolved D. The CDR3 spans 14 residues. The V end lost 7 bases, the J end lost 2 bases, and 13 bases lay between the germline ends. The germline V gene encodes CDR1 LGHNT and CDR2 FRNRAP. The CDR3 sequence is CASEATTYTDTQYF. The CDR3 bases are TGTGCTAGTGAGGCCACTACCTACACAGATACGCAGTATTTT.

This clonotype appeared a few times. The chain joins TRBV19 to TRBJ2-7; D is possibly TRBD1 (6 bases). The germline CDR1 and CDR2 sequences are LNHDA and SQIVND (reference sequence). The CDR3 has 14 residues. Trimming removed 2 bases from V and 1 base from J, with 9 bases in between. The CDR3 region is CASSIKGGSYEQYF. DNA of the CDR3: TGTGCCAGTAGTATAAAAGGGGGTTCCTACGAGCAGTACTTC.

This clonotype was counted only a few times. The chain has TRBV20-1 and TRBJ2-7; 9 nucleotides agree with TRBD2. The CDR3 is 12 residues long. Per the germline V gene, CDR1 is DFQATT and CDR2 is SNEGSKA (reference sequence). CDR3 DNA: TGCAGCCCCTGGACTAGCGACTACGAGCAGTACTTC. It is translated as CSPWTSDYEQYF.

The chain couples TRBV20-1 to TRBJ2-3; a weak D match, TRBD2 (5 bases). The ends were cut back, 3 bases at V and 3 bases at J, with 7 bases in the middle. The CDR3 is made up of 12 amino acids. Germline V gene lookup returns CDR1 DFQATT and CDR2 SNEGSKA (reference sequence). The CDR3 here is CSASGETDTQYF. Written as DNA, the CDR3 is TGCAGTGCTAGCGGGGAGACAGATACGCAGTATTTT.

This clonotype was seen a handful of times. V usage is TRBV9 and J usage is TRBJ2-3, with TRBD2 as a possible D gene (6 bases). Germline V gives CDR1 SGDLS, CDR2 YYNGEE. The CDR3 consists of 13 residues. V dropped 0 bases and J dropped 8 bases, with 10 bases sitting between them. The CDR3 loop reads CASSVEGTGTQYF. The CDR3 DNA is TGTGCCAGCAGCGTAGAGGGGACTGGTACGCAGTATTTT.

The chain is built from TRBV15 and TRBJ2-5; 9 bases agree with TRBD2. The CDR3 covers 18 residues. In germline, CDR1 is LNHNV, CDR2 YYDKDF (reference sequence). V lost 0 bases, J lost 5 bases, and 13 bases stayed unmatched. Here the CDR3 DNA reads TGTGCCACCAGCAGAGATTCTGGTACTAGCGGGTTGGGGGAGACCCAGTACTTC. It encodes CATSRDSGTSGLGETQYF.

Remarks on this clonotype: The junction does not match germline at one end; this may be a read error. This chain joins TRBV15 and TRBJ1-2; no reliable D call. The length of the CDR3 is 16 residues. Germline loops: CDR1 LNHNV, CDR2 YYDKDF (reference sequence). CDR3 region: CATSSSPGWGNSGYTF. The CDR3 DNA reads as TGTGCCACCAGCAGCTCCCCCGGGTGGGGAAACTCTGGCTACACCTTC.

The gene calls are TRBV12-3 or TRBV12-4 and TRBJ2-1; no clear D. CDR3 length: 11 amino acids. The ends were cut back, 9 bases at V and 9 bases at J, with 12 bases in the middle. The CDR3 reads CASLSTGEQFF. CDR3 bases: TGTGCCAGTCTTTCTACGGGTGAGCAGTTCTTC.

The V call is TRBV20-1, the J call TRBJ2-7; TRBD1 might be the D (6 bases). The CDR3 is made up of 12 amino acids. Germline V gene lookup returns CDR1 DFQATT and CDR2 SNEGSKA (reference sequence). V was clipped by 1 base and J by 4 bases, with 8 bases between them. The CDR3 DNA follows: TGCAGTGCTAGAGGACAGGCTTACGAGCAGTACTTC. It is translated as CSARGQAYEQYF.

At least ten counts were recorded for this clonotype. The chain has TRBV7-9 and TRBJ2-5, with TRBD2 matching 12 bases. V trimming: 5 bases; J trimming: 2 bases; junction bases outside the gene matches: 9. The CDR3 runs 17 residues. Germline CDR1 SEHNR, CDR2 FQNEAQ (reference sequence). CDR3 in amino acids: CASSPIYGTSGQETQYF. CDR3 in DNA: TGTGCCAGCAGCCCCATTTACGGGACTAGCGGGCAAGAGACCCAGTACTTC.

This clonotype has a handful of counts. The gene calls are TRBV7-9 and TRBJ2-2, with 12 bases lining up with TRBD2. J was trimmed by 6 bases and V by 5 bases; bases with no gene match: 7. The CDR3 sequence is 16 residues long. In germline, CDR1 is SEHNR, CDR2 FQNEAQ (reference sequence). The CDR3 sequence is CASSSMTSGRAGELFF. The CDR3 nucleotides are TGTGCCAGCAGCAGTATGACTAGCGGGAGAGCCGGGGAGCTGTTTTTT.

The gene calls are TRBV4-2 and TRBJ2-1; D is perhaps TRBD2 (6 bases). Trimming shortened V by 1 base and J by 9 bases, and 7 bases separated the two germline ends. CDR3 size: 12 residues. Germline CDR1 reads LGHNA; CDR2 reads YNFKEQ. CDR3 amino acids: CASSQGRAEQFF. For the CDR3, the DNA is TGTGCCAGCAGCCAAGGGAGGGCTGAGCAGTTCTTC.

The chain joins TRBV5-8 to TRBJ1-5; D is uncertain. The CDR3 loop spans 16 amino acids. The germline V gene has CDR1 SGHTS and CDR2 YDEGEE. Trimming stripped 0 bases from V and 0 bases from J, with 10 bases between. This CDR3 is CASSLEGLYSNQPQHF. The DNA of the CDR3 is TGTGCCAGCAGCTTGGAAGGCCTTTATAGCAATCAGCCCCAGCATTTT.

The chain couples TRBV5-1 to TRBJ1-1; 7 bases agree with TRBD1. V dropped 3 bases and J dropped 6; count of bases not matched to a gene: 11. The CDR3 runs 15 residues. Germline CDR1 and CDR2: SGHRS and YFSETQ. The CDR3 DNA is TGCGCCAGCAGCTGGACGTCGACAGGGATCGCTGAAGCTTTCTTT. Translation gives CASSWTSTGIAEAFF.

This clonotype occurred a few times. The chain has TRBV7-6 and TRBJ2-1; D not certain. This CDR3 is 14 amino acids long. V lost 4 bases and J lost 6, with 13 bases in between. Germline V gene lookup returns CDR1 SGHVS and CDR2 FNYEAQ. CDR3 nucleotides: TGTGCCAGCAGCTCCCTACGTAGCCCCAATGAGCAGTTCTTC. The encoded protein is CASSSLRSPNEQFF.

J is TRBJ2-1 and V is TRBV24-1, with D possibly matching TRBD2 (6 bases). Germline V gene data show CDR1 as KGHDR and CDR2 as SFDVKD. The germline V and J ends were trimmed by 7 bases and 7 bases, with 16 bases remaining between them. CDR3 length: 14 amino acids. The CDR3 coding sequence is TGTGCCACCAGCCGAGCATACGGGAGAAATGAGCAGTTCTTC. Encoded protein: CATSRAYGRNEQFF.

This clonotype was detected a few times. J is TRBJ1-1 and V is TRBV29-1; D is uncertain. This CDR3 is built from 12 residues. Germline loops: CDR1 SQVTM, CDR2 ANQGSEA. V lost 6 bases to trimming and J lost 5 bases, with 13 bases between them. CDR3 coding DNA: TGCAGCGTCGCTGAACGGGGAACTGAAGCTTTCTTT. This sequence encodes CSVAERGTEAFF.

In this sample, this clonotype turned up a few times. The V and J genes are TRBV15 and TRBJ2-7; the D is unclear. The V end lost 3 bases, the J end lost 5 bases, and 8 bases lay between the germline ends. This CDR3 has 12 amino acids. Germline CDR1 and CDR2: LNHNV and YYDKDF (reference sequence). Here the CDR3 reads CATSRSGNEQYF. In DNA, the CDR3 is TGTGCCACCAGCAGGTCCGGAAACGAGCAGTACTTC.

The rearrangement uses TRBV12-3 or TRBV12-4 and TRBJ2-3; no clear D. The CDR3 has 13 residues. Trimming shortened V by 6 bases and J by 1 base, and 8 bases separated the two germline ends. The chain's CDR3 is CASRIGRTDTQYF. The CDR3, as DNA: TGTGCCAGCAGGATAGGACGCACAGATACGCAGTATTTT.

This clonotype was seen a handful of times. The chain couples TRBV4-3 to TRBJ1-3; 11 bases align to TRBD1. The length of the CDR3 is 15 residues. With 3 bases clipped from V and 2 bases from J, the junction kept 0 bases outside the gene matches. Germline CDR1 and CDR2: LGHNA and YSLEER. CDR3 sequence reads: CASSQDRGPGNTIYF. DNA of the CDR3: TGCGCCAGCAGCCAGGACAGGGGGCCTGGAAACACCATATATTTT.